This is a list of T cell receptor beta chains from one sample in a study of radiation and T cells in renal cell carcinoma. The assay was immunoSEQ multiplex PCR, and TCRdb's table has in-frame clones only and misses some. The sample has 150,000 to 180,000 clones; roughly 87% are singletons. Sequenced here: blood, sampled from a patient whose treatment included radiotherapy and nephrectomy. The source of these receptors is a woman between 50 and 59 years old with renal cell carcinoma. Each CDR3 is given without its conserved first and last residue.

TRBV18 ASSPGVYDSPLH
TRBV9 ASSSRASNNSPLH
TRBV10-3 AISVGQEDGYT
TRBV19 ASSINGRGAREQY
TRBV2 ASSAPRSPQPQH
TRBV7-7 ASSLVEGTEAF
TRBV15 ATSRDQGEAF
TRBV30 ALDRGLNQPQH
TRBV6-1 ASSRRIYEQY
TRBV5-4 ASSSYRTGSTNEKLF
TRBV6-6 ASRTGYGITDTQY
TRBV12-5 ASGLAQFRTGAYEQY
TRBV20-1 SAQTLPGYT
TRBV7-9 ASSLGGLDQPQH
TRBV7-8 ASSPRAGGNNSPLH
TRBV10-3 AISEDRGTEAF
TRBV7-9 ASSPTVGGYT
TRBV19 ATRQRLAANEKLF
TRBV18 ASSQTTGGPHTDTQY
TRBV15 ATSRDRQGDTEAF
TRBV18 ASSPPKERGYEQY
TRBV7-9 ASGGYYQETQY
TRBV19 ASSIAEQGQPQH
TRBV6-5 ASSYLPGQGAGELF
TRBV7-9 ASSFLSSGNTEAF
TRBV5-8 ASSLVRQGRQPQH
TRBV29-1 SVEDRTGFKLF
TRBV5-4 ASSSLRGLVNEQF
TRBV5-4 ASSTGQQETQY
TRBV13 ASSLGFLEGLALSYNEQF
TRBV9 ASSARRGDTEAF
TRBV5-1 ASSLDGSGAWH
TRBV9 ASSPVGVRPETQY
TRBV6-1 ASSGLAGTDTQY
TRBV6-1 ASSRGPNQPQH
TRBV5-1 ASSRTADRDQPQH
TRBV30 AWSIDRGGSQY
TRBV19 ASSPQGNTGANVLT
TRBV14 ASSQVEGDYNEQF
TRBV6-6 ASQTSGGSSYEQY
TRBV5-4 ASSQRDGSYEQY